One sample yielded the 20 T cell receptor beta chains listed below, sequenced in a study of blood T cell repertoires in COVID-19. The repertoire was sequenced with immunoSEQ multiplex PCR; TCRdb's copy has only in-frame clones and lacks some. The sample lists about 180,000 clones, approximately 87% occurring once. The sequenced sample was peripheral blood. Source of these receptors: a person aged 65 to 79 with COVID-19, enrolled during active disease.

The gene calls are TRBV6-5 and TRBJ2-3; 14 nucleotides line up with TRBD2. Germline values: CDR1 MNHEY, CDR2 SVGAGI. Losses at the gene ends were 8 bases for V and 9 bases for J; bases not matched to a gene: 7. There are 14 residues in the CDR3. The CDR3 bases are TGTGCCAGCCGACTAGCGGGAGGGCCAGGGACGCAGTATTTT. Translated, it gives CASRLAGGPGTQYF.

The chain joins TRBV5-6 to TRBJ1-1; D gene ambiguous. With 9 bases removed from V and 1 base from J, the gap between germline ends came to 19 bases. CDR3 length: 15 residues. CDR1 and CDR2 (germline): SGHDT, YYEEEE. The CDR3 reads CATRQTRGGNTEAFF. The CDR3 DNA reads TGTGCCACCCGGCAGACGCGGGGTGGGAACACTGAAGCTTTCTTT.

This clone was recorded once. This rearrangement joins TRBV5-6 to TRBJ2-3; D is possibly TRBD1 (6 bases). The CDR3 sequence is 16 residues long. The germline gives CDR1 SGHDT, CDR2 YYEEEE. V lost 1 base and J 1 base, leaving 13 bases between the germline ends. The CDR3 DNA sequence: TGTGCCAGCAGCTTGATACAGGGCCCTGGCACAGATACGCAGTATTTT. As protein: CASSLIQGPGTDTQYF.

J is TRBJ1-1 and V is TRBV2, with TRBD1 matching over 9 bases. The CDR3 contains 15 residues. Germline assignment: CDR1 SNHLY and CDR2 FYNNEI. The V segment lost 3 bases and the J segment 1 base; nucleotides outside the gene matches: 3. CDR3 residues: CASSDLGQGNTEAFF. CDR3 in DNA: TGTGCCAGCAGTGATTTGGGACAGGGGAACACTGAAGCTTTCTTT. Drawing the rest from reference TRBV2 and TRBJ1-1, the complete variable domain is EPEVTQTPSHQVTQMGQEVILRCVPISNHLYFYWYRQILGQKVEFLVSFYNNEISEKSEIFDDQFSVERPDGSNFTLKIRSTKLEDSAMYFCASSDLGQGNTEAFFGQGTRLTVV.

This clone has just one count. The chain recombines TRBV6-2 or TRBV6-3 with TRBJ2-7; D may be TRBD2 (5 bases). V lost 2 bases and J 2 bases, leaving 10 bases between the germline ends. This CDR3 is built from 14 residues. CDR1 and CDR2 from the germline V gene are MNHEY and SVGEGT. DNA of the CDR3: TGTGCCAGCAGTTACAGGGCGGGCACCTACGAGCAGTACTTC. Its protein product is CASSYRAGTYEQYF.

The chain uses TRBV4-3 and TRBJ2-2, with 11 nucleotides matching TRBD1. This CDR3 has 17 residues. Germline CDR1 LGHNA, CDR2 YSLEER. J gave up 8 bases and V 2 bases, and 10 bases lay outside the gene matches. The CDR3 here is CASSQRTGGARSGELFF. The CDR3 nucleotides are TGCGCCAGCAGCCAACGGACAGGGGGCGCCAGGTCGGGGGAGCTGTTTTTT.

Here the CDR3 reads CASSFCGALEAFF. The CDR3 nucleotides read TGCGCCAGCAGTTTCTGCGGGGCGCTTGAAGCTTTCTTT. V and J are TRBV10-1 and TRBJ1-1, with D possibly TRBD1 on 5 matching bases. The germline V gene encodes CDR1 WNHNN and CDR2 SYGVQD (reference sequence). V lost 5 bases to trimming and J lost 7 bases, with 14 bases between them. The CDR3 sequence is 13 residues long.

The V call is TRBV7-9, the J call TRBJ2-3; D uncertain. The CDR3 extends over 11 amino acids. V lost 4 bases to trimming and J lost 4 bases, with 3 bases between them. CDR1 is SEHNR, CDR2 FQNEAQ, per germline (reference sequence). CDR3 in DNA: TGTGCCAGCAGCTCGGCAGATACGCAGTATTTT. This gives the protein CASSSADTQYF.

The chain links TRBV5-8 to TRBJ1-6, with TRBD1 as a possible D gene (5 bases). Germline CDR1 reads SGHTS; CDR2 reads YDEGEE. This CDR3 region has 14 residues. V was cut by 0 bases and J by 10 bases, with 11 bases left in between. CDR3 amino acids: CASSLESEGSPLHF. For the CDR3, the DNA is TGTGCCAGCAGCTTGGAATCGGAGGGGTCACCCCTCCACTTT.

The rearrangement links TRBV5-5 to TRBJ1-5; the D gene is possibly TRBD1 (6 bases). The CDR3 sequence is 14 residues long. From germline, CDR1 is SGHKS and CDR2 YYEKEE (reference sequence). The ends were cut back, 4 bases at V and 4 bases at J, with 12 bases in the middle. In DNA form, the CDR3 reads TGTGCCAGCAGCCCGGGACACCAAAATCAGCCCCAGCATTTT. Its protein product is CASSPGHQNQPQHF. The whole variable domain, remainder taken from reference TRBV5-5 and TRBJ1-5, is DAGVTQSPTHLIKTRGQQVTLRCSPISGHKSVSWYQQVLGQGPQFIFQYYEKEERGRGNFPDRFSARQFPNYSSELNVNALLLGDSALYLCASSPGHQNQPQHFGDGTRLSIL.

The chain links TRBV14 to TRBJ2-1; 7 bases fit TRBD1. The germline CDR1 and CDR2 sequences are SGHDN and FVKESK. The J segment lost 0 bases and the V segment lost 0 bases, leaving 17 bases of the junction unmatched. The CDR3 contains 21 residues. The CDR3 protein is CASSQDVRGRRTGISYNEQFF. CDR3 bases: TGTGCCAGCAGCCAAGATGTAAGGGGGCGGAGGACTGGGATCTCCTACAATGAGCAGTTCTTC.

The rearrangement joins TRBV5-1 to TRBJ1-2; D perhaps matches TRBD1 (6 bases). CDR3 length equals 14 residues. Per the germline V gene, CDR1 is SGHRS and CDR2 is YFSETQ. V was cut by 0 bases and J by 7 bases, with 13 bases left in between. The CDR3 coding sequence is TGCGCCAGCAGCTTGGATGGCAGGGGTGGTGGCTACACCTTC. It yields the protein CASSLDGRGGGYTF.

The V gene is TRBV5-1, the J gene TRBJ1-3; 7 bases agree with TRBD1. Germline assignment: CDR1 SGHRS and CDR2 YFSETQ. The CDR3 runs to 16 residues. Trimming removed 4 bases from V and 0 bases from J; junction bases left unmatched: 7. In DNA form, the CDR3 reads TGCGCCAGCAGCCCGACAGGGAGCCTCTCTGGAAACACCATATATTTT. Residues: CASSPTGSLSGNTIYF.

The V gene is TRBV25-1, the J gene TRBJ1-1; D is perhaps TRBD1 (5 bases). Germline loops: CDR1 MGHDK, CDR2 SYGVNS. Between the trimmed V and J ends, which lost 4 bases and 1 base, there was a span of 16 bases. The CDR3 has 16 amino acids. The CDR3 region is CASSVSAGKGNTEAFF. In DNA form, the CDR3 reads TGTGCCAGCAGTGTGTCGGCAGGGAAGGGGAACACTGAAGCTTTCTTT.

CDR3 residues: CASSEGPPTGNEQFF. Written as DNA, the CDR3 is TGTGCCAGCAGTGAAGGCCCCCCTACGGGGAATGAGCAGTTCTTC. This chain joins TRBV2 and TRBJ2-1, with D tentatively TRBD2 (5 bases). V lost 1 base, J lost 7 bases, and 14 bases lay in between. This CDR3 has 15 residues. The germline CDR1 and CDR2 sequences are SNHLY and FYNNEI.

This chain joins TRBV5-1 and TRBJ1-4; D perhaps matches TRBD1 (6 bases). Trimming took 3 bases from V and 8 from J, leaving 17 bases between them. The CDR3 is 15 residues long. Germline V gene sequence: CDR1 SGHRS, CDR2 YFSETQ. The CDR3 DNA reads TGCGCCAGCAGCTCGGTTCTGGGGGCAGGGGAAAAACTGTTTTTT. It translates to CASSSVLGAGEKLFF.

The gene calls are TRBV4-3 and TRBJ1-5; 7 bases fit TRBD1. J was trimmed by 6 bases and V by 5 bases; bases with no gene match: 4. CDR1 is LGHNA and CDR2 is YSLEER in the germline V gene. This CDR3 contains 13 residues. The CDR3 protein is CASSSYRGQPQHF. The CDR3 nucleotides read TGCGCCAGCAGCAGCTACAGGGGTCAGCCCCAGCATTTT.

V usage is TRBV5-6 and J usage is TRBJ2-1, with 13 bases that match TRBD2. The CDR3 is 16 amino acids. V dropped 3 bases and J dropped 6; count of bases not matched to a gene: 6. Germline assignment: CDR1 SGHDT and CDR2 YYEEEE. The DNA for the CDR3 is TGTGCCAGCAGCTCCCGACTAGCGGGAGGAATCAATGAGCAGTTCTTC. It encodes CASSSRLAGGINEQFF. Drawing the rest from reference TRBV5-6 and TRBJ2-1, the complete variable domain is DAGVTQSPTHLIKTRGQQVTLRCSPKSGHDTVSWYQQALGQGPQFIFQYYEEEERQRGNFPDRFSGHQFPNYSSELNVNALLLGDSALYLCASSSRLAGGINEQFFGPGTRLTVL.

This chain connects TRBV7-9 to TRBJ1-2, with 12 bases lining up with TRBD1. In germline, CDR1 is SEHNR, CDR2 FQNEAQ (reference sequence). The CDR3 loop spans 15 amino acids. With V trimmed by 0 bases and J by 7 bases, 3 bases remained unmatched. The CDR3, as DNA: TGTGCCAGCAGCTTAGCGGGACAGGGGGCCGGTGGCTACACCTTC. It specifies CASSLAGQGAGGYTF.

CDR3 region: CASRLAGVGAQYF. The CDR3 DNA is TGTGCCAGCAGGCTAGCGGGGGTGGGGGCCCAGTACTTC. This sequence joins TRBV7-2 and TRBJ2-5; TRBD2 agrees at 10 bases. This CDR3 contains 13 residues. CDR1 and CDR2 from the germline V gene are SGHTA and FQGNSA. Trimming took 6 bases from V and 9 from J; bases not matched to a gene: 7.